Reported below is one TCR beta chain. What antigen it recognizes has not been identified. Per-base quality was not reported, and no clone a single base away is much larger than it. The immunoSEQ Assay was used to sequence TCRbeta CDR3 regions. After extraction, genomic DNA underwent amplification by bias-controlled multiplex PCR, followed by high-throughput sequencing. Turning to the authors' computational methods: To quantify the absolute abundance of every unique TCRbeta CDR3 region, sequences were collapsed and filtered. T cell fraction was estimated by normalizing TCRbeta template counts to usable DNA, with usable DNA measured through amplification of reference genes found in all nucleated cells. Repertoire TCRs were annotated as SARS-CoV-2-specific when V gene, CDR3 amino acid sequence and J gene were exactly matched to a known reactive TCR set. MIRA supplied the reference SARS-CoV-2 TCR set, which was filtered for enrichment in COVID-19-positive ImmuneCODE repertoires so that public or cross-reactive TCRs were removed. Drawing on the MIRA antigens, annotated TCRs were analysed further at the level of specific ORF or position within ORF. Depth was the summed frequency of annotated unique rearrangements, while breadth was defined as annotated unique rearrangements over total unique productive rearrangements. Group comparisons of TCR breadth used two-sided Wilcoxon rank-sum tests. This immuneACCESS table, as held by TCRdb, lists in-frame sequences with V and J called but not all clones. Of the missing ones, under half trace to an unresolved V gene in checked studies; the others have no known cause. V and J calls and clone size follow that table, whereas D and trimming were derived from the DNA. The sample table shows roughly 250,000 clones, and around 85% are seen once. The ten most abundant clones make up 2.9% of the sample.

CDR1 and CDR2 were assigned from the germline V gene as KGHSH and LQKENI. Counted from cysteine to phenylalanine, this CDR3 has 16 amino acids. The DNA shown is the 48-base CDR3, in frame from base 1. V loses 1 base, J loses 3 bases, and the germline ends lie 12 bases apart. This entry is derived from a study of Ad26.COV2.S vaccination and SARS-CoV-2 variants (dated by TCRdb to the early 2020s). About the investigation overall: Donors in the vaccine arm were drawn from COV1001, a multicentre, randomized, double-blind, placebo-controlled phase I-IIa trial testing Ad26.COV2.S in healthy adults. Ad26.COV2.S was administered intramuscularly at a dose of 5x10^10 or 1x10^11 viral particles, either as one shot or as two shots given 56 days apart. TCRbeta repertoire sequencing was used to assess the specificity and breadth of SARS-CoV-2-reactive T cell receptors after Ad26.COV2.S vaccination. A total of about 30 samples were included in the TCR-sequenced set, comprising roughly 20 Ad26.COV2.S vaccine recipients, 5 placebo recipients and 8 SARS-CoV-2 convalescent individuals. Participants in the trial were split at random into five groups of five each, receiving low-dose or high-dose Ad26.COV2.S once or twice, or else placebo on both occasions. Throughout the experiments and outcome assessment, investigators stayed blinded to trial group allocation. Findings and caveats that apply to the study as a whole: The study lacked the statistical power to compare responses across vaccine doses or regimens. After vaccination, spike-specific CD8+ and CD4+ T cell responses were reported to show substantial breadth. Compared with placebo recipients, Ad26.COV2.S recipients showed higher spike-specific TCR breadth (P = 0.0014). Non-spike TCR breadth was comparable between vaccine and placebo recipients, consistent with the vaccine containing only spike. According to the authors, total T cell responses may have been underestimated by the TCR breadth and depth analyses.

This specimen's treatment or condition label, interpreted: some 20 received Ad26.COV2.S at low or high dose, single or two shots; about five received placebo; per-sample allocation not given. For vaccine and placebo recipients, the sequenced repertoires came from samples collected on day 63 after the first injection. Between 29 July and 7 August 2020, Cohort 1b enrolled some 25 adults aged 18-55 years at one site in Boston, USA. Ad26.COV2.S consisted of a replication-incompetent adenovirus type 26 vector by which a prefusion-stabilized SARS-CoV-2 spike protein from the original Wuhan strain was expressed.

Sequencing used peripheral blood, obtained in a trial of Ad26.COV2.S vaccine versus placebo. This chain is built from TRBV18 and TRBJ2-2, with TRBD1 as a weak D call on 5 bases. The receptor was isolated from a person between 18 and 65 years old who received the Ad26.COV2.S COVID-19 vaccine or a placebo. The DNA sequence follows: TGTGCCAGCTCACCACTGCGGCAGGGTGACACCGGGGAGCTGTTTTTT. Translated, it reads CASSPLRQGDTGELFF.